In its sample, the clone carrying this TCR beta chain was seen a few times. This sample is part of a study of T cell responses to AZD1222 COVID-19 vaccine. The table came from immunoSEQ multiplex PCR; TCRdb's copy has only in-frame clones and leaves some out. The table lists more than 95,000 clones, 88% of them singletons. J gave up 2 bases and V 4 bases, and 2 bases lay outside the gene matches. Germline V gene lookup returns CDR1 LGHNT and CDR2 FRNRAP. The CDR3 is 14 amino acids. The input for sequencing was peripheral blood, taken on day 0 of AZD1222 vaccination. The clonotype originates from an adult in good health. This chain connects TRBV12-5 to TRBJ2-5; 9 positions match TRBD2. CDR3 sequence (DNA): TGTGCTAGTGGTTCCGCGGGAGGGCAAGAGACCCAGTACTTC. Translated: CASGSAGGQETQYF.